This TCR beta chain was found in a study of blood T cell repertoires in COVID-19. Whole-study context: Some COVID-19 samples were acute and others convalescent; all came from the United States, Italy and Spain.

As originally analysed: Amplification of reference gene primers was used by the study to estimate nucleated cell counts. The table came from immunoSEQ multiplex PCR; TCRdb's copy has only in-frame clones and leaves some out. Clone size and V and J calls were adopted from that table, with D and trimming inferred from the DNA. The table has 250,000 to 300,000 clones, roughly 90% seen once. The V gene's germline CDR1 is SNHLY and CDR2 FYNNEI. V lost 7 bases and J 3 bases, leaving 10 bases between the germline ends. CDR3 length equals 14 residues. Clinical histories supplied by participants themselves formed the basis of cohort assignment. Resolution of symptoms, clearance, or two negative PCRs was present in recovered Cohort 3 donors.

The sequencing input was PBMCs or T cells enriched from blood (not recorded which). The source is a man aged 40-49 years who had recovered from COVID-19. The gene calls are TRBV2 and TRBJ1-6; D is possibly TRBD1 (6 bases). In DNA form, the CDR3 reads TGTGCCAGCAAGGACAGTGACTATAATTCACCCCTCCACTTT. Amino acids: CASKDSDYNSPLHF. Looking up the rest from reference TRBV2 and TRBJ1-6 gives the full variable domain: EPEVTQTPSHQVTQMGQEVILRCVPISNHLYFYWYRQILGQKVEFLVSFYNNEISEKSEIFDDQFSVERPDGSNFTLKIRSTKLEDSAMYFCASKDSDYNSPLHFGNGTRLTVT.